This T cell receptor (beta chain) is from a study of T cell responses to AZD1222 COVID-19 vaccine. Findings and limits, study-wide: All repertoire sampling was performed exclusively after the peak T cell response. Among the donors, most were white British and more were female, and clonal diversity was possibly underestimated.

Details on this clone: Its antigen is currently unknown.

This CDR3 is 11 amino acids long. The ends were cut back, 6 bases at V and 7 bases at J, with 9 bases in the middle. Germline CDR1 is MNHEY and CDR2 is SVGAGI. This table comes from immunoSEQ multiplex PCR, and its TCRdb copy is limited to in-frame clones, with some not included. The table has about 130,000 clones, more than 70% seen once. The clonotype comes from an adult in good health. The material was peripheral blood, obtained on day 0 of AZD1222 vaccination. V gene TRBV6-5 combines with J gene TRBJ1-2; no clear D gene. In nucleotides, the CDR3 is TGTGCCAGCAGAGGCGCTTTTGGCTACACCTTC. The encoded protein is CASRGAFGYTF.